A selection of T cell receptor beta chains follows, all from one sample in a study of T cell repertoires in cytomegalovirus infection. TCRdb reanalysed the reads using MiXCR and keeps one entry per CDR3 protein. The sample lists almost 500,000 distinct CDR3 sequences; over 9% were seen once. The sequenced sample consisted of PBMCs. These receptors were obtained from a human donor in good health (CMV status not recorded). Some clones in this sample may be carry-over from other donors' samples. The CDR3 runs from the conserved cysteine through the conserved F or W. The D gene is left open where the match is weak. Where a row states a size, it is once, few, many or the class of an expanded clone; other rows omit it.

j_call v_call clone_size d_call cdr3_aa cdr3_nt
TRBJ2-3 TRBV7-2 many TRBD2 CASSSIGASSGSSGDTQYF TGTGCCAGCAGCTCCATTGGGGCCTCTAGCGGGAGCAGTGGAGATACGCAGTATTTT
TRBJ1-4 TRBV20-1 many - CSADRTGGIEKLFF TGCAGTGCCGACCGTACTGGGGGGATTGAAAAACTGTTTTTT
TRBJ2-7 TRBV4-1 many - CASSQDPFLEQYF TGCGCCAGCAGCCAAGATCCGTTTCTCGAGCAGTACTTC
TRBJ2-5 TRBV29-1 - TRBD1 CSVVRGPEETQYF TGCAGCGTTGTAAGGGGGCCCGAAGAGACCCAGTACTTC
TRBJ2-1 TRBV10-3 few TRBD2 CAISGTSHNEQFF TGTGCCATCAGTGGGACTAGCCACAATGAGCAGTTCTTC
TRBJ2-1 TRBV25-1 - TRBD2 CAHNSRGLAGPGGSYNEQFF TGTGCCCACAACTCAAGGGGACTAGCGGGCCCTGGGGGCTCCTACAATGAGCAGTTCTTC
TRBJ1-5 TRBV9 - - CASSVGLSNQPQHF TGTGCCAGCAGCGTCGGCCTTAGCAATCAGCCCCAGCATTTT
TRBJ1-1 TRBV7-3 many - CASSLSAYTEAFF TGTGCCAGCAGCTTATCCGCTTACACTGAAGCTTTCTTT
TRBJ2-2 TRBV3-1 - - CASSRNRARTGELFF TGTGCCAGCAGCCGGAACAGGGCGCGCACCGGGGAGCTGTTTTTT
TRBJ2-1 TRBV12-3/TRBV12-4 many TRBD2 CASSFAGTSGRSNEQFF TGTGCCAGCAGTTTCGCCGGGACTAGCGGGAGATCGAATGAGCAGTTCTTC
TRBJ1-5 TRBV24-1 few - CAVGGGNQPQHF TGTGCCGTCGGGGGAGGCAATCAGCCCCAGCATTTT
TRBJ1-1 TRBV6-5 - - CASSYRGRTTEAFF TGTGCCAGCAGTTATCGAGGACGGACCACTGAAGCTTTCTTT